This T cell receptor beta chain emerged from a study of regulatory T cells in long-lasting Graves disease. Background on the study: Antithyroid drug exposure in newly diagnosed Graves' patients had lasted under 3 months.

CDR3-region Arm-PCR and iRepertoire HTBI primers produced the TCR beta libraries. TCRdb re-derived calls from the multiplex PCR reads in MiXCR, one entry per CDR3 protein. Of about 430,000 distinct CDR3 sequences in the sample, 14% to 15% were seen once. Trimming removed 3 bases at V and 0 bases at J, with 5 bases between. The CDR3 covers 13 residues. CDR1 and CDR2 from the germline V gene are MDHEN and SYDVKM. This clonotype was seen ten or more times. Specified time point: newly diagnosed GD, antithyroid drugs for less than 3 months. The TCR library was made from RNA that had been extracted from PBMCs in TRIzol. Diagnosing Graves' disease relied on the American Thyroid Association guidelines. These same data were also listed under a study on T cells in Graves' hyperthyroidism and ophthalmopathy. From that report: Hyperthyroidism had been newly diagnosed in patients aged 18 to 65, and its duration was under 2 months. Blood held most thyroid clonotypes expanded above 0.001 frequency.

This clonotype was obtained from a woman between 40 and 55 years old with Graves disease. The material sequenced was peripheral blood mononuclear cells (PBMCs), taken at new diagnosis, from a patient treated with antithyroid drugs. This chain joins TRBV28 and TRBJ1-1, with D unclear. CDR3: CASSLNMNTEAFF. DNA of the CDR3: TGTGCCAGCAGTTTGAACATGAACACTGAAGCTTTCTTT.